Each of the 16 T cell receptor beta chains below was sequenced from the same sample in a study of blood T cells in healthy people across ages. A second PCR, run for about 7 to 12 cycles, used a sample-barcoded 5' primer plus a J-beta primer mix. TCRdb re-derived calls from the 5' RACE reads in MiXCR, one entry per CDR3 protein. The data hold over a million distinct CDR3 sequences, with 35% to 50% observed a single time. The sequenced sample was blood. These receptor sequences come from a woman between 55 and 75 years old in good health.

This chain connects TRBV15 to TRBJ2-7, with 8 nucleotides matching TRBD1. The V segment lost 0 bases and the J segment 0 bases; nucleotides outside the gene matches: 4. Germline V lookup: CDR1 LNHNV, CDR2 YYDKDF (reference sequence). The CDR3 sequence is 16 residues long. The CDR3 region is CATSRDWTGSSYEQYF. The CDR3 DNA reads TGTGCCACCAGCAGAGACTGGACAGGGAGCTCCTACGAGCAGTACTTC.

The chain employs TRBV20-1 and TRBJ1-2; 10 bases match TRBD1. CDR3 length: 17 amino acids. J was trimmed by 8 bases and V by 0 bases; bases with no gene match: 15. CDR1 DFQATT and CDR2 SNEGSKA come from the germline V gene (reference sequence). In DNA form, the CDR3 reads TGCAGTGCTAGAGATCGGCGGGACAGGGGCCCCTCAGGCGGCTACACCTTC. Translation: CSARDRRDRGPSGGYTF.

This clonotype came up a few times. The rearrangement joins TRBV7-6 to TRBJ2-1, with 10 positions matching TRBD2. Germline lookup yields CDR1 SGHVS and CDR2 FNYEAQ. The CDR3 extends over 13 amino acids. After removal of 5 bases from V and 9 bases from J, the junction contained 4 bases not matched to a gene. In DNA form, the CDR3 reads TGTGCCAGCAGCCTCGGACTAGCGGCTGAGCAGTTCTTC. As protein: CASSLGLAAEQFF.

This clonotype has a handful of counts. The chain joins TRBV7-9 to TRBJ2-1; TRBD2 matches at 9 bases. The CDR3 extends over 16 amino acids. The junction had 2 bases not matched to a gene; V was cut back by 0 bases and J by 2 bases. The V gene's germline CDR1 is SEHNR and CDR2 FQNEAQ (reference sequence). Written as DNA, the CDR3 is TGTGCCAGCAGCTTAGCCCTAGCGGGGCCCTACAATGAGCAGTTCTTC. Translating it yields CASSLALAGPYNEQFF.

The V call is TRBV30, the J call TRBJ1-2; possibly TRBD1 for D (5 bases). V was trimmed by 0 bases and J by 4 bases, leaving 12 bases between them. The germline CDR1 and CDR2 sequences are GTSNPN and SVGIG (reference sequence). CDR3 length equals 14 residues. Here the CDR3 reads CAWSVQVGAYGYTF. DNA of the CDR3: TGTGCCTGGAGTGTACAGGTGGGCGCCTATGGCTACACCTTC.

This clonotype was counted only a few times. The chain is built from TRBV6-2 or TRBV6-3 and TRBJ2-1; 8 nucleotides agree with TRBD2. This CDR3 spans 15 amino acids. Germline loops: CDR1 MNHEY, CDR2 SVGEGT. Trimming cost V 7 bases and J 0 bases; bases outside gene matches: 5. The CDR3 is CASNVAGNSYNEQFF. CDR3 in DNA: TGTGCCAGCAACGTAGCGGGGAACTCCTACAATGAGCAGTTCTTC.

The table lists this clonotype with a few counts. The chain recombines TRBV6-5 with TRBJ2-3, with unresolved D. CDR3 length: 15 amino acids. Germline loops: CDR1 MNHEY, CDR2 SVGAGI. V lost 6 bases, J lost 1 base, and 14 bases lay in between. The CDR3 nucleotides read TGTGCCAGCAGCTCCCCTCCCGCCGGCACAGATACGCAGTATTTT. Translation: CASSSPPAGTDTQYF.

The chain couples TRBV6-1 to TRBJ2-7; D perhaps matches TRBD1 (5 bases). From germline, CDR1 is MNHNS and CDR2 SASEGT. The CDR3 is 14 amino acids. The V and J ends lost 6 bases and 7 bases respectively, with 19 bases between them. CDR3 sequence (DNA): TGTGCCAGCAGGATATCCCAGGGTCCCGATGAGCAGTACTTC. It is translated as CASRISQGPDEQYF.

This chain connects TRBV29-1 to TRBJ1-5, with 8 bases lining up with TRBD1. The CDR3 contains 15 residues. J gave up 4 bases and V 8 bases, and 13 bases lay outside the gene matches. Germline V lookup: CDR1 SQVTM, CDR2 ANQGSEA. The CDR3 nucleotides are TGCAGCTCAATCAGGACAGGGTTGCCTAATCAGCCCCAGCATTTT. It codes for CSSIRTGLPNQPQHF.

J is TRBJ1-1 and V is TRBV10-3, with D hard to call. Trimming stripped 3 bases from V and 1 base from J, with 9 bases between. This CDR3 is 14 amino acids long. Germline V gene lookup returns CDR1 ENHRY and CDR2 SYGVKD. CDR3 bases: TGTGCCATCAGTGAATTGGCGGGGAACACTGAAGCTTTCTTT. Its translation: CAISELAGNTEAFF.

The gene calls are TRBV5-5 and TRBJ1-4, with D possibly being TRBD1 (5 bases). V gave up 0 bases and J gave up 0 bases, with 9 bases separating them. Germline CDR1 reads SGHKS; CDR2 reads YYEKEE (reference sequence). The CDR3 runs 16 residues. The CDR3 protein is CASSLVDRPTNEKLFF. The DNA for the CDR3 is TGTGCCAGCAGCTTGGTAGACAGACCAACTAATGAAAAACTGTTTTTT. The complete variable domain, with remaining parts taken from reference TRBV5-5 and TRBJ1-4, reads DAGVTQSPTHLIKTRGQQVTLRCSPISGHKSVSWYQQVLGQGPQFIFQYYEKEERGRGNFPDRFSARQFPNYSSELNVNALLLGDSALYLCASSLVDRPTNEKLFFGSGTQLSVL.

A word on this clonotype: At one end the junction does not follow the germline gene, possibly because of a read error. This chain uses TRBV27 with TRBJ2-7; a possible D gene is TRBD2 (5 bases). The CDR3 has 11 amino acids. Looked up from germline, CDR1 is MNHEY and CDR2 is SMNVEV (reference sequence). The CDR3: CVSSRSGEQYF. In DNA, the CDR3 is TGTGTCAGCAGTCGAAGCGGAGAGCAGTACTTC.

The chain uses TRBV27 and TRBJ2-1; 8 nucleotides line up with TRBD2. The CDR3 spans 16 residues. V shed 3 bases, J shed 10 bases, and the junction held 14 bases outside the gene matches. The germline gives CDR1 MNHEY, CDR2 SMNVEV (reference sequence). This CDR3 is CASSFSAGTSMVEQFF. CDR3 nucleotides: TGTGCCAGCAGTTTTTCTGCCGGGACTAGTATGGTAGAGCAGTTCTTC.

V gene TRBV6-2 or TRBV6-3 combines with J gene TRBJ1-2; D is uncertain. Germline CDR1 MNHEY, CDR2 SVGEGT. This CDR3 has 12 amino acids. V lost 5 bases and J 12 bases, leaving 16 bases between the germline ends. CDR3 in amino acids: CASSNGQARHTF. In nucleotides, the CDR3 is TGTGCCAGCAGTAACGGGCAGGCGCGACACACCTTC.

The count of this clonotype is one. The V gene is TRBV27, the J gene TRBJ1-5; 7 bases are shared with TRBD1. Germline V gene sequence: CDR1 MNHEY, CDR2 SMNVEV (reference sequence). Trimming cost V 5 bases and J 6 bases; bases outside gene matches: 7. The CDR3 sequence is 14 residues long. The CDR3 reads CASSLDREGQPQHF. The CDR3 nucleotides read TGTGCCAGCAGTCTTGACAGGGAGGGTCAGCCCCAGCATTTT.

The V call is TRBV2, the J call TRBJ2-1, with 15 bases fitting TRBD2. The CDR3 sequence is 17 residues long. The germline gives CDR1 SNHLY, CDR2 FYNNEI. V was pared by 3 bases and J by 7 bases, with 7 bases of the junction left unmatched. In DNA form, the CDR3 reads TGTGCCAGCAGTGAGAGGACTAGCGGGAGGGCCGGGAATGAGCAGTTCTTC. Protein sequence: CASSERTSGRAGNEQFF.